This entry lists 17 T cell receptor beta chains sequenced from one sample in a study of cytomegalovirus exposure and HLA in healthy donors. Primers included in the PCR were 60 Vbeta and 13 Jbeta primers. The assay was immunoSEQ multiplex PCR, and TCRdb's table has in-frame clones only and misses some. The data hold 140,000 to 150,000 clones, with about three quarters observed a single time. Sequenced material: PBMCs. The origin of the receptors is a man in his forties in good health and CMV-seronegative.

The chain carries TRBV5-1 and TRBJ2-2; perhaps TRBD2 as D (5 bases). The length of the CDR3 is 13 residues. Germline loops: CDR1 SGHRS, CDR2 YFSETQ. V lost 4 bases to trimming and J lost 6 bases, with 10 bases between them. CDR3 nucleotides: TGCGCCAGCAGCCCTCCCGGGGCCGGGGAGCTGTTTTTT. Amino acid sequence: CASSPPGAGELFF.

This sequence joins TRBV11-2 and TRBJ1-1, with D tentatively TRBD1 (5 bases). This CDR3 spans 15 amino acids. V was trimmed by 1 base and J by 5 bases, leaving 14 bases between them. Germline assignment: CDR1 SGHAT and CDR2 FQNNGV. The CDR3 sequence is CASSLGVGVGTEAFF. DNA for the CDR3: TGTGCCAGCAGCTTAGGGGTAGGGGTGGGGACTGAAGCTTTCTTT.

Here the CDR3 DNA reads TGCAGCGCTACTGGACAGGTACCGTACGAGCAGTACTTC. It yields the protein CSATGQVPYEQYF. The rearrangement uses TRBV29-1 and TRBJ2-7; 7 nucleotides line up with TRBD1. The germline gives CDR1 SQVTM, CDR2 ANQGSEA. The CDR3 sequence is 13 residues long. The V and J ends lost 7 bases and 4 bases, in that order; junction bases with no gene match: 10.

This chain joins TRBV5-4 and TRBJ2-7; 10 nucleotides agree with TRBD2. The CDR3 runs to 15 residues. Germline lookup yields CDR1 SGHNT and CDR2 YYREEE (reference sequence). J lost 5 bases, V lost 2 bases, and 7 bases had no gene match. CDR3 in DNA: TGTGCCAGCAGCTTAACTCTAGCGGGAGCCCACGAGCAGTACTTC. The encoded protein is CASSLTLAGAHEQYF.

The rearrangement joins TRBV2 to TRBJ1-4; TRBD1 matches at 9 bases. Germline CDR1 and CDR2: SNHLY and FYNNEI. J was trimmed by 7 bases and V by 5 bases; bases with no gene match: 17. The CDR3 sequence is 18 residues long. The CDR3 DNA sequence: TGTGCCAGCAGTTTTCCGGGACAGGGAGTTCGTGTGGGTGAAAAACTGTTTTTT. Its translation is CASSFPGQGVRVGEKLFF.

This clone appeared a few times. The gene calls are TRBV29-1 and TRBJ2-1; D possibly corresponds to TRBD1 (5 bases). The CDR3 is 13 amino acids. Germline CDR1 and CDR2: SQVTM and ANQGSEA. Deletions cut 4 bases from V and 7 bases from J, with 14 bases between. CDR3 protein: CSVARTQGNEQFF. DNA of the CDR3: TGCAGCGTTGCCCGAACCCAGGGTAATGAGCAGTTCTTC.

V and J are TRBV4-1 and TRBJ2-1, with 8 bases that match TRBD1. The CDR3 contains 15 residues. In germline, CDR1 is MGHRA, CDR2 YSYEKL. Germline trimming cut 4 bases from V and 3 bases from J; bases unmatched to any gene: 5. The CDR3 reads CASSPAGTGYNEQFF. The CDR3 DNA is TGCGCCAGCAGCCCCGCCGGGACAGGCTACAATGAGCAGTTCTTC.

This clone was seen a few times. The chain employs TRBV7-6 and TRBJ2-1; D may be TRBD2 (6 bases). The CDR3 contains 14 residues. Germline V lookup: CDR1 SGHVS, CDR2 FNYEAQ. Trimming shortened V by 5 bases and J by 5 bases, and 13 bases separated the two germline ends. The CDR3 loop is CASSAEGLHNEQFF. The CDR3 DNA reads TGTGCCAGCAGCGCGGAGGGACTCCACAATGAGCAGTTCTTC.

The chain carries TRBV12-5 and TRBJ2-7; a possible D gene is TRBD1 (6 bases). The CDR3 length is 13 residues. The V end was cut by 3 bases, the J end by 7 bases, with 13 bases between. The germline V gene encodes CDR1 LGHNT and CDR2 FRNRAP. The chain's CDR3 is CASGLANRDEQYF. CDR3 nucleotide sequence: TGTGCTAGTGGTTTAGCAAACAGGGATGAGCAGTACTTC.

The V and J genes are TRBV19 and TRBJ2-3; 12 nucleotides agree with TRBD2. CDR3 length equals 21 residues. V was clipped by 9 bases and J by 0 bases; unmatched bases: 22. Per the germline V gene, CDR1 is LNHDA and CDR2 is SQIVND (reference sequence). The CDR3: CARTKLGLAGRIKFSTDTQYF. DNA of the CDR3: TGTGCCAGAACTAAACTCGGACTAGCGGGAAGGATTAAATTTAGCACAGATACGCAGTATTTT.

This sequence joins TRBV18 and TRBJ1-5; 8 bases are shared with TRBD1. Trimming removed 3 bases from V and 5 bases from J; junction bases left unmatched: 3. This CDR3 region has 14 residues. The germline V gene has CDR1 KGHSH and CDR2 LQKENI. The DNA for the CDR3 is TGTGCCAGCTCACCTCTGGACAGGGATCAGCCCCAGCATTTT. Translated, it gives CASSPLDRDQPQHF.

The rearrangement links TRBV12-5 to TRBJ2-2; 8 bases are shared with TRBD1. CDR3 length: 15 amino acids. Germline CDR1 and CDR2: LGHNT and FRNRAP. The J segment lost 6 bases and the V segment lost 1 base, leaving 4 bases of the junction unmatched. For the CDR3, the DNA is TGTGCTAGTGGTTTGGACCAGGGGGCTCCCGGGGAGCTGTTTTTT. It specifies CASGLDQGAPGELFF.

Comment on this clone: A junction boundary mismatches the germline segment, possibly from a read error. J is TRBJ2-4 and V is TRBV5-6; 7 bases align to TRBD2. The CDR3 spans 19 residues. CDR1 and CDR2 from the germline V gene are SGHDT and YYEEEE. The DNA of the CDR3 is TGTGCCAGCAGCCCCGGCCATGTCGGTGCGGGAGTTGAGGAAAACAGTCAGTACTTC. This translates into CASSPGHVGAGVEENSQYF.

The CDR3 sequence: CASSQGSGQGYGYTF. In DNA, the CDR3 is TGTGCCAGCAGCCAAGGGTCGGGACAGGGGTATGGCTACACCTTC. The genes are TRBV4-2 and TRBJ1-2; the match to TRBD1 covers 10 bases. The CDR3 has 15 residues. Germline CDR1 is LGHNA and CDR2 is YNFKEQ. The V segment lost 1 base and the J segment 5 bases; nucleotides outside the gene matches: 4.

The chain recombines TRBV5-8 with TRBJ2-7, with D perhaps matching TRBD1 (5 bases). CDR3 length: 12 amino acids. Between the trimmed V and J ends, which lost 0 bases and 6 bases, there was a span of 7 bases. The germline V gene has CDR1 SGHTS and CDR2 YDEGEE. The CDR3 loop is CASSLEGAEQYF. The CDR3 DNA reads as TGTGCCAGCAGCTTGGAAGGGGCCGAGCAGTACTTC.

The table lists this clone with a few counts. The chain carries TRBV6-1 and TRBJ2-7; 9 bases line up with TRBD1. Germline V lookup: CDR1 MNHNS, CDR2 SASEGT. This CDR3 region has 13 residues. The junction had 9 bases not matched to a gene; V was cut back by 11 bases and J by 4 bases. The CDR3 bases are TGTGCCTCAGGGGGACAGGGTAGGTACGAGCAGTACTTC. Translation: CASGGQGRYEQYF.

The chain uses TRBV19 and TRBJ2-7; 9 bases line up with TRBD2. CDR1 and CDR2 from the germline V gene are LNHDA and SQIVND (reference sequence). The CDR3 consists of 14 residues. V gave up 10 bases and J gave up 4 bases; unmatched junction bases: 11. Written as DNA, the CDR3 is TGTGCCACCAGCACGGCGGGAGGGTGGTACGAGCAGTACTTC. Amino acids: CATSTAGGWYEQYF.